This passage covers 22 T cell receptor beta chains from one sample sequenced in a study of blood T cell repertoires in COVID-19. Assay: immunoSEQ multiplex PCR; the TCRdb copy retains only in-frame clones and omits some. The sample consists of just over 85,000 clones, about 89% of them appearing once. Sequences were obtained from peripheral blood. The receptors originated from a man aged 50-60 years with acute or convalescent COVID-19.

Written as DNA, the CDR3 is TGTGCCAGCAGCCCACGACCGACAGGGGGCGCGGAAAAACTGTTTTTT. Translating gives CASSPRPTGGAEKLFF. The rearrangement links TRBV13 to TRBJ1-4; 10 positions agree with TRBD1. This CDR3 is 16 amino acids long. V shed 5 bases, J shed 8 bases, and the junction held 11 bases outside the gene matches. Germline V lookup: CDR1 PRHDT, CDR2 FYEKMQ (reference sequence).

The genes are TRBV4-1 and TRBJ1-4, with no clear D. Germline CDR1 and CDR2: MGHRA and YSYEKL. V was shortened by 0 bases and J by 3 bases, with 5 bases between the two germline ends. CDR3 length: 14 residues. This chain's CDR3 is CASSQDASNEKLFF. CDR3 bases: TGCGCCAGCAGCCAAGATGCGTCTAATGAAAAACTGTTTTTT.

The chain has TRBV6-4 and TRBJ2-7; 9 bases match TRBD1. J lost 4 bases, V lost 4 bases, and 17 bases had no gene match. Germline V gives CDR1 MRHNA, CDR2 SNTAGT. This CDR3 contains 18 residues. In DNA form, the CDR3 reads TGTGCCAGCAGTGGCCTATCCTCCGGGACAGGGAAGCGGTACGAGCAGTACGTC. Translation: CASSGLSSGTGKRYEQYV.

V usage is TRBV5-1 and J usage is TRBJ1-1; 8 bases fit TRBD1. Germline V gives CDR1 SGHRS, CDR2 YFSETQ. V lost 4 bases and J lost 0; bases outside the gene matches: 2. This CDR3 has 14 residues. CDR3 sequence (DNA): TGCGCCAGCAGCCAGACAGGGGTGAACACTGAAGCTTTCTTT. Protein sequence: CASSQTGVNTEAFF.

The rearrangement links TRBV28 to TRBJ1-2; TRBD1 agrees at 7 bases. Germline CDR1 is MDHEN and CDR2 is SYDVKM. V shed 6 bases, J shed 1 base, and the junction held 14 bases outside the gene matches. This CDR3 has 17 amino acids. The CDR3 here is CASSPPTGRRFNYGYTF. Here the CDR3 DNA reads TGTGCCAGCAGCCCCCCGACAGGGAGGCGATTTAACTATGGCTACACCTTC.

This chain connects TRBV10-3 to TRBJ1-2; D might be TRBD1 (6 bases). Germline-derived CDR1 and CDR2 are ENHRY and SYGVKD. V was clipped by 4 bases and J by 1 base, with 7 bases between them. This CDR3 spans 13 amino acids. The CDR3 loop reads CAISGDINYGYTF. The DNA of the CDR3 is TGTGCCATCAGTGGGGACATTAACTATGGCTACACCTTC.

The chain uses TRBV2 and TRBJ1-2; 9 bases line up with TRBD1. V shed 10 bases, J shed 4 bases, and the junction held 7 bases outside the gene matches. Germline V gene data show CDR1 as SNHLY and CDR2 as FYNNEI. The CDR3 totals 13 residues. The CDR3, as DNA: TGTGCCACCACGGGACAGGGAGGCTATGGCTACACCTTC. This encodes CATTGQGGYGYTF.

The chain is built from TRBV7-2 and TRBJ2-1; 7 bases agree with TRBD2. V lost 8 bases and J lost 4; bases outside the gene matches: 8. The CDR3 sequence is 14 residues long. CDR1 and CDR2 (germline): SGHTA, FQGNSA. In DNA, the CDR3 is TGTGCCAGCTCGAGGGGCGGGGGATACAATGAGCAGTTCTTC. Protein: CASSRGGGYNEQFF.

The V and J genes are TRBV28 and TRBJ2-3; D not resolved. Germline CDR1 is MDHEN and CDR2 is SYDVKM. Trimming removed 6 bases at V and 5 bases at J, with 9 bases between. The CDR3 runs 12 residues. CDR3 bases: TGTGCCAGCAGGTCGGTGGTAGATACGCAGTATTTT. This encodes CASRSVVDTQYF.

The rearrangement uses TRBV30 and TRBJ1-5; D gene ambiguous. Germline assignment: CDR1 GTSNPN and CDR2 SVGIG (reference sequence). Trimming left V 5 bases short and J 6 bases short, with 8 bases between. The CDR3 is 11 amino acids. CDR3 region: CAWGRGQPQHF. The CDR3 bases are TGTGCCTGGGGAAGAGGTCAGCCCCAGCATTTT.

The chain has TRBV7-8 and TRBJ1-1; no firm D call. V lost 7 bases to trimming and J lost 1 base, with 13 bases between them. Per germline, CDR1 SGHVS and CDR2 FQNEAQ. The CDR3 length is 14 residues. The CDR3, as DNA: TGTGCCAGCACCGAATGGCTAGAGAACACTGAAGCTTTCTTT. This translates into CASTEWLENTEAFF.

Note on this clone: An end of the junction does not agree with germline; a read error may underlie this. The rearrangement links TRBV30 to TRBJ2-7; a possible D gene is TRBD2 (7 bases). Germline CDR1 reads GTSNPN; CDR2 reads SVGIG (reference sequence). The CDR3 loop spans 12 amino acids. CDR3 loop: CAWSVIGGGPLF. The CDR3 region has the DNA TGTGCCTGGAGTGTAATTGGCGGGGGCCCACTATTC.

The chain links TRBV30 to TRBJ1-3; D unclear. The CDR3 runs 14 residues. V shed 5 bases and J shed 0 bases, with 11 bases lying between them. The germline V gene encodes CDR1 GTSNPN and CDR2 SVGIG (reference sequence). The CDR3 sequence is CAWLLASSGNTIYF. Written as DNA, the CDR3 is TGTGCCTGGCTTTTGGCCAGCTCTGGAAACACCATATATTTT. The variable domain in full, with the rest retrieved from reference TRBV30 and TRBJ1-3, is SQTIHQWPATLVQPVGSPLSLECTVEGTSNPNLYWYRQAAGRGLQLLFYSVGIGQISSEVPQNLSASRPQDRQFILSSKKLLLSDSGFYLCAWLLASSGNTIYFGEGSWLTVV.

V gene TRBV19 combines with J gene TRBJ2-3; 12 nucleotides line up with TRBD2. The CDR3 has 16 amino acids. V lost 5 bases and J lost 8; bases outside the gene matches: 11. CDR1 and CDR2 from the germline V gene are LNHDA and SQIVND (reference sequence). CDR3 in amino acids: CASSFFLAGGPVTQYF. Here the CDR3 DNA reads TGTGCCAGTAGTTTCTTCCTAGCGGGGGGGCCGGTTACGCAGTATTTT.

In its sample, this clone was seen a few times. The chain carries TRBV5-1 and TRBJ2-3; 9 bases map to TRBD1. After removal of 5 bases from V and 5 bases from J, the junction contained 9 bases not matched to a gene. Germline values: CDR1 SGHRS, CDR2 YFSETQ. The CDR3 consists of 15 residues. The CDR3 region is CASSPSGTGLDTQYF. For the CDR3, the DNA is TGCGCCAGCAGTCCTTCCGGGACAGGGTTAGATACGCAGTATTTT.

This sequence joins TRBV30 and TRBJ1-1; no clear D gene. Germline V lookup: CDR1 GTSNPN, CDR2 SVGIG (reference sequence). Trimming took 3 bases from V and 4 from J, leaving 15 bases between them. The CDR3 has 14 residues. The CDR3 loop is CAWSATAVGTEAFF. CDR3 DNA sequence: TGTGCCTGGAGCGCTACAGCGGTCGGCACTGAAGCTTTCTTT. Full variable domain (remainder filled in from reference TRBV30 and TRBJ1-1): SQTIHQWPATLVQPVGSPLSLECTVEGTSNPNLYWYRQAAGRGLQLLFYSVGIGQISSEVPQNLSASRPQDRQFILSSKKLLLSDSGFYLCAWSATAVGTEAFFGQGTRLTVV.

The genes are TRBV7-9 and TRBJ1-4; the D gene is possibly TRBD1 (6 bases). V dropped 5 bases and J dropped 3 bases, with 13 bases sitting between them. The germline V gene has CDR1 SEHNR and CDR2 FQNEAQ (reference sequence). The CDR3 is 15 residues long. The CDR3 is CASSPRTAANEKLFF. DNA for the CDR3: TGTGCCAGCAGCCCGAGGACAGCGGCTAATGAAAAACTGTTTTTT.

V usage is TRBV9 and J usage is TRBJ2-5, with TRBD2 identical over 7 bases. The CDR3 runs to 16 residues. Trimming cost V 3 bases and J 2 bases; bases outside gene matches: 10. Germline values: CDR1 SGDLS, CDR2 YYNGEE. The CDR3 here is CASSAPRASGQETQYF. The CDR3 DNA reads as TGTGCCAGCAGCGCCCCCCGGGCTAGCGGACAAGAGACCCAGTACTTC.

The chain combines TRBV7-6 with TRBJ2-5; the match to TRBD1 covers 12 bases. J lost 2 bases, V lost 3 bases, and 4 bases had no gene match. This CDR3 spans 16 amino acids. From germline, CDR1 is SGHVS and CDR2 FNYEAQ. In DNA, the CDR3 is TGTGCCAGCAGCTTGGGACAGGGGGCGACTCAAGAGACCCAGTACTTC. This codes for CASSLGQGATQETQYF.

The DNA of the CDR3 is TGTGCCAGCAGTTCCCCGGACACTTCGACCACAGATACGCAGTATTTT. Protein sequence: CASSSPDTSTTDTQYF. This chain joins TRBV6-5 and TRBJ2-3, with a possible D match to TRBD1 (5 bases). The length of the CDR3 is 16 residues. V was shortened by 4 bases and J by 2 bases, with 16 bases between the two germline ends. Per the germline V gene, CDR1 is MNHEY and CDR2 is SVGAGI.

The V call is TRBV2, the J call TRBJ2-1; TRBD2 agrees at 7 bases. CDR1 and CDR2 (germline): SNHLY, FYNNEI. The CDR3 has 16 residues. With 7 bases clipped from V and 0 bases from J, the junction kept 9 bases outside the gene matches. The CDR3 sequence: CASNVRLAGSYNEQFF. In DNA form, the CDR3 reads TGTGCCAGCAACGTCCGACTAGCCGGCTCCTACAATGAGCAGTTCTTC.

V usage is TRBV5-1 and J usage is TRBJ1-5; 11 positions match TRBD1. J gave up 7 bases and V 5 bases, and 5 bases lay outside the gene matches. The CDR3 is 14 amino acids. Looked up from germline, CDR1 is SGHRS and CDR2 is YFSETQ. CDR3 sequence: CASSTGTGGQPQHF. CDR3 DNA: TGCGCCAGCAGTACTGGGACAGGGGGACAGCCCCAGCATTTT.